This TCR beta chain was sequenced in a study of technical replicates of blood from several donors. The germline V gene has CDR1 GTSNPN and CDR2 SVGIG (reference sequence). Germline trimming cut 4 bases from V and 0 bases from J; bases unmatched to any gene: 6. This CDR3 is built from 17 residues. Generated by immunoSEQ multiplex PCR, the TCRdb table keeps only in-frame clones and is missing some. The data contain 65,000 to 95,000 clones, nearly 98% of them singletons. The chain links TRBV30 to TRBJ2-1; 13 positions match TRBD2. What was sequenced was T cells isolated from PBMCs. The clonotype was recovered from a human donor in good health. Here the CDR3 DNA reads TGTGCCTGGATGACTAGCGGGGGGTCTTTCTCCTACAATGAGCAGTTCTTC. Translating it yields CAWMTSGGSFSYNEQFF.